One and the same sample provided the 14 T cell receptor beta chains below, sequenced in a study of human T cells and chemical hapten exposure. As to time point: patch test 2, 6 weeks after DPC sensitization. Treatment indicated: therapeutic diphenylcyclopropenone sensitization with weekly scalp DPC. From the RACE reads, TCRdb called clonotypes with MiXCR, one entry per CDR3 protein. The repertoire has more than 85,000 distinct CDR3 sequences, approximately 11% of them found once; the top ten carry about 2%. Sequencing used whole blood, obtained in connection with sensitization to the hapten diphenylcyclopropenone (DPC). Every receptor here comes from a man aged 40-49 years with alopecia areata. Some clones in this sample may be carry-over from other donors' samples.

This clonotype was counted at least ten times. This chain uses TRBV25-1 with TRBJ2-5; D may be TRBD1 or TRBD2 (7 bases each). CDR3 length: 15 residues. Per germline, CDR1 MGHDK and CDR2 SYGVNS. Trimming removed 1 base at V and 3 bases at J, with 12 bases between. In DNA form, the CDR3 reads TGTGCCAGCAGTGAATGGGAGGGGGCGGAAGAGACCCAGTACTTC. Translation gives CASSEWEGAEETQYF. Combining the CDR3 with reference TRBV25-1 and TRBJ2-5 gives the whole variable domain EADIYQTPRYLVIGTGKKITLECSQTMGHDKMYWYQQDPGMELHLIHYSYGVNSTEKGDLSSESTVSRIRTEHFPLTLESARPSHTSQYLCASSEWEGAEETQYFGPGTRLLVL.

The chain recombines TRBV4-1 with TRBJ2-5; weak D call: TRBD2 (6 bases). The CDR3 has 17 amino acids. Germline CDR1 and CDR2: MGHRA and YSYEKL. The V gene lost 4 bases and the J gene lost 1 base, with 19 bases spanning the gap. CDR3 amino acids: CASSRMGSEGRQETQYF. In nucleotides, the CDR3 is TGCGCCAGCAGCCGCATGGGGTCGGAGGGCCGCCAAGAGACCCAGTACTTC.

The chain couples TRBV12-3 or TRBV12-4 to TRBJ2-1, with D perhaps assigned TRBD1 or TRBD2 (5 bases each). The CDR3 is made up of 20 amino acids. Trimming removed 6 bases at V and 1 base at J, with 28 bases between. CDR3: CASRGIPVGLLGESYNEQFF. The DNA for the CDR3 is TGTGCCAGCAGGGGCATCCCTGTCGGACTTCTGGGGGAGTCCTACAATGAGCAGTTCTTC.

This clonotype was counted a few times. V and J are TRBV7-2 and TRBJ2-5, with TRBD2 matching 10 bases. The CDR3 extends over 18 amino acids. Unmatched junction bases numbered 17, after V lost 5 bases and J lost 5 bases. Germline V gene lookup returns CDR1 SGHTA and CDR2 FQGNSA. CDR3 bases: TGTGCCAGCAGCCCGCAGGGGAGCGGGAGGGCCGTTGGGGAGACCCAGTACTTC. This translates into CASSPQGSGRAVGETQYF.

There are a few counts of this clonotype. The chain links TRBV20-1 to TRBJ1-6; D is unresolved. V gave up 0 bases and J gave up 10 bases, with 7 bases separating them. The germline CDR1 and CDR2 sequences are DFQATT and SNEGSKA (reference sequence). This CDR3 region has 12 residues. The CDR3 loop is CSARDLGSPLHF. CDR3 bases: TGCAGTGCTAGAGATTTAGGGTCACCCCTCCACTTT.

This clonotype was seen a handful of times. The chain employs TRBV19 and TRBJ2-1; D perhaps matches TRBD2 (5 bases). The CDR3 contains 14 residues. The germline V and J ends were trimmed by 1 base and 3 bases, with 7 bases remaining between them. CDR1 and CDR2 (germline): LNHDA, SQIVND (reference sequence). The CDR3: CASSIGERYNEQFF. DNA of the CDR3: TGTGCCAGTAGTATAGGGGAGCGCTACAATGAGCAGTTCTTC. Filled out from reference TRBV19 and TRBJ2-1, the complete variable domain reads DGGITQSPKYLFRKEGQNVTLSCEQNLNHDAMYWYRQDPGQGLRLIYYSQIVNDFQKGDIAEGYSVSREKKESFPLTVTSAQKNPTAFYLCASSIGERYNEQFFGPGTRLTVL.

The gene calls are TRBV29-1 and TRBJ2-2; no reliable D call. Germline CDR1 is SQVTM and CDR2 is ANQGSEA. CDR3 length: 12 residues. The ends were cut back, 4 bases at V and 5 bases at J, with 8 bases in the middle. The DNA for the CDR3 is TGCAGCGTTGGGGCTCAGACCGGGGAGCTGTTTTTT. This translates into CSVGAQTGELFF.

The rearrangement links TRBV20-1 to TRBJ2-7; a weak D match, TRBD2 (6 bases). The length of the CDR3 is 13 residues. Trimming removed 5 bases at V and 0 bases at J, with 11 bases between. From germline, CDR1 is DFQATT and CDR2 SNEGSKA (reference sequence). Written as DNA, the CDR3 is TGCAGTGCTGTAGCGGAGAGCTCCTACGAGCAGTACTTC. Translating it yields CSAVAESSYEQYF.

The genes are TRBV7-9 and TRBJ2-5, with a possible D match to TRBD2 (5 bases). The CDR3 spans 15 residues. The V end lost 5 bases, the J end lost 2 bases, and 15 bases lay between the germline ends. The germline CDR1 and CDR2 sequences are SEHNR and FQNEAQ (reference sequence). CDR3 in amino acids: CASSPTRESQETQYF. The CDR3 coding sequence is TGTGCCAGCAGCCCTACCCGGGAATCTCAAGAGACCCAGTACTTC.

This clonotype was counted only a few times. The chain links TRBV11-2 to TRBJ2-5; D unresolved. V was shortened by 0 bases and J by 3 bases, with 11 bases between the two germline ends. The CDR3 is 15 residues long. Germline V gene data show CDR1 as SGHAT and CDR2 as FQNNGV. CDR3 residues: CASSLDGNTKETQYF. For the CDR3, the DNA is TGTGCCAGCAGCTTAGATGGAAACACTAAAGAGACCCAGTACTTC.

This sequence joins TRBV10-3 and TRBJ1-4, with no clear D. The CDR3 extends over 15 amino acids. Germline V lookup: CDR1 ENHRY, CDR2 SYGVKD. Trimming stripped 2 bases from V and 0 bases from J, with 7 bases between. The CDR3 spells CAISERRATNEKLFF. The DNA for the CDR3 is TGTGCCATCAGTGAGCGCAGAGCAACTAATGAAAAACTGTTTTTT.

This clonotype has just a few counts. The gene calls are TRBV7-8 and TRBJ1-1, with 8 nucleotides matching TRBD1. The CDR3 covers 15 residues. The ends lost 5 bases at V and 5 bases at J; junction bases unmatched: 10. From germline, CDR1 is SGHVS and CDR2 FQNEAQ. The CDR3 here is CASSPRTGSSTEAFF. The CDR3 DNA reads TGTGCCAGCAGCCCGAGGACAGGGTCGAGTACTGAAGCTTTCTTT.

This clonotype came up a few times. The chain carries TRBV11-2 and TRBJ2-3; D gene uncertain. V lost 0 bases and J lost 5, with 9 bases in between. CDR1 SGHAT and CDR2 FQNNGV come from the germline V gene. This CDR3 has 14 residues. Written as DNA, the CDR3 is TGTGCCAGCAGCTTAGATCGCAGAAGAGATACGCAGTATTTT. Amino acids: CASSLDRRRDTQYF.

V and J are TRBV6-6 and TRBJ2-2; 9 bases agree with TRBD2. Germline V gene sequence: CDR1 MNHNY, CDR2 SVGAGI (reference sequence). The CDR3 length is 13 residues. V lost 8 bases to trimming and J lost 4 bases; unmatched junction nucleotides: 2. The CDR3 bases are TGTGCCAGCGGACTAGCGAGCACCGGGGAGCTGTTTTTT. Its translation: CASGLASTGELFF.